This TCR beta chain was observed in a study of Ad26.COV2.S vaccination and SARS-CoV-2 variants. Across the study: Administration of Ad26.COV2.S was intramuscular, either once or twice 56 days apart. Study observations and caveats: Total responses of T cells may have been underestimated by the analyses of TCR breadth and depth. Spike-specific TCR breadth in vaccine recipients exceeded that seen in placebo recipients.

Germline assignment: CDR1 MNHEY and CDR2 SMNVEV (reference sequence). The V gene lost 6 bases and the J gene lost 1 base, with 9 bases spanning the gap. The CDR3 spans 14 residues. Turning to this clone: What it binds is not known.

Treatment here: about 20 received Ad26.COV2.S at low or high dose, single or two shots; five or six received placebo; per-sample allocation not given. The investigators took samples on day 63 after the first vaccine or placebo injection. Using immunoSEQ multiplex PCR, the repertoire was profiled, and TCRdb retains in-frame clones only, with some absent. This sample carries about 400,000 clones, about 89% of them seen once, and the ten largest clones take around 1.9%. The specimen comprised peripheral blood, sampled in a trial of Ad26.COV2.S vaccine versus placebo. The clonotype originates from a person aged 18-65 years who received the Ad26.COV2.S COVID-19 vaccine or a placebo. This rearrangement joins TRBV27 to TRBJ2-2; possible D gene TRBD2, 6 bases. CDR3 sequence reads: CASRRDVNTGELFF. In nucleotides, the CDR3 is TGTGCCAGCAGGCGGGACGTGAACACCGGGGAGCTGTTTTTT.